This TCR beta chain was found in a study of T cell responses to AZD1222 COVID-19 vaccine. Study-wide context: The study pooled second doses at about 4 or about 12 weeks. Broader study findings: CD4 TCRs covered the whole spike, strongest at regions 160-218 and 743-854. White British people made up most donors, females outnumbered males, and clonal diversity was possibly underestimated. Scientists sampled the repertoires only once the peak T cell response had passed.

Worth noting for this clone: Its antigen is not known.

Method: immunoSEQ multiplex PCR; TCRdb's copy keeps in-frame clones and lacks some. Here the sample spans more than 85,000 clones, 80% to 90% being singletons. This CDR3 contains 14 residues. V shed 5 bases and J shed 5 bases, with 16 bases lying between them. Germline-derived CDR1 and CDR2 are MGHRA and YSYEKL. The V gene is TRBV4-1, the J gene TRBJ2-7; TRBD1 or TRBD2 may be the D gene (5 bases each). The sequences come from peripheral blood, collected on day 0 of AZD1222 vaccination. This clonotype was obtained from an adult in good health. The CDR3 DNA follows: TGCGCCAGCAGCTCTACGGGACGGCCCCACGAGCAGTACTTC. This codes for CASSSTGRPHEQYF.